These 27 T cell receptor beta chains originate from one sample sequenced in a study of T cells in Graves' hyperthyroidism and ophthalmopathy. RNA transcripts served as the template for amplifying TCR beta CDR3 regions. First-round RT-PCR of the TCR CDR3 relied on the HTBI primer set. TCRdb redid the calling of the multiplex PCR reads with MiXCR, one entry per CDR3 protein. Seen here are 750,000 to 950,000 distinct CDR3 sequences, over 35% observed once, and the top ten hold about 8.9%. Sequencing was done on a sample of blood. The receptors derive from a man younger than 35 with Graves' hyperthyroidism.

In its sample, this clonotype was seen a few times. CDR3: CASSPQAGGRSEAFF. The CDR3, as DNA: TGTGCCAGCAGCCCCCAGGCAGGGGGCAGGTCTGAAGCTTTCTTT. V gene TRBV12-3 or TRBV12-4 combines with J gene TRBJ1-1; 8 bases are a match to TRBD1. The CDR3 is 15 residues long. V gave up 6 bases and J gave up 6 bases; unmatched junction bases: 12.

This clonotype has a handful of counts. This chain links TRBV19 with TRBJ2-2; D is uncertain. This CDR3 has 14 residues. With 7 bases removed from V and 1 base from J, the gap between germline ends came to 10 bases. The germline gives CDR1 LNHDA, CDR2 SQIVND (reference sequence). The CDR3 region is CASKTKLNTGELFF. The CDR3 DNA is TGTGCCAGTAAGACAAAACTGAACACCGGGGAGCTGTTTTTT.

The rearrangement links TRBV20-1 to TRBJ1-6; unclear D gene. V was trimmed by 7 bases and J by 8 bases, leaving 18 bases between them. This CDR3 is 14 amino acids long. Germline V gene data show CDR1 as DFQATT and CDR2 as SNEGSKA (reference sequence). CDR3 sequence reads: CSESSEGRDSPLHF. In nucleotides, the CDR3 is TGCAGTGAGTCTAGCGAAGGACGGGATTCACCCCTCCACTTT.

This clonotype was counted once. A much larger clone is a single base away; this may be a read error. The chain couples TRBV20-1 to TRBJ1-6; weak D call: TRBD1 (6 bases). From germline, CDR1 is DFQATT and CDR2 SNEGSKA (reference sequence). V was shortened by 4 bases and J by 8 bases, with 18 bases between the two germline ends. The CDR3 has 15 amino acids. CDR3 amino acids: CSAIYPGDIDSPLHF. The CDR3 DNA reads TGCAGTGCTATTTATCCAGGGGATATAGATTCACCCCTCCACTTT.

This clonotype has ten or more counts. The CDR3 coding sequence is TGTGCCAGTAGTTCCGGGATCGGATTCGCTGAAGCTTTCTTT. Translated, it gives CASSSGIGFAEAFF. The V gene is TRBV19, the J gene TRBJ1-1; D is unclear. Germline V lookup: CDR1 LNHDA, CDR2 SQIVND (reference sequence). The CDR3 is 14 amino acids. With 5 bases removed from V and 6 bases from J, the gap between germline ends came to 16 bases. The whole variable domain, filled in from reference TRBV19 and TRBJ1-1, reads DGGITQSPKYLFRKEGQNVTLSCEQNLNHDAMYWYRQDPGQGLRLIYYSQIVNDFQKGDIAEGYSVSREKKESFPLTVTSAQKNPTAFYLCASSSGIGFAEAFFGQGTRLTVV.

The gene calls are TRBV29-1 and TRBJ2-7, with 11 nucleotides matching TRBD2. The end of the DNA is better explained by TRBJ2-1, so the J call may be wrong. CDR1 SQVTM and CDR2 ANQGSEA come from the germline V gene. The CDR3 runs to 16 residues. CDR3 sequence: CSVAVVGTSGINEQFF. CDR3 sequence (DNA): TGCAGCGTTGCAGTAGTCGGGACTAGCGGCATCAATGAGCAGTTCTTC.

This clonotype appeared a few times. The V call is TRBV9, the J call TRBJ1-1; no definite D call. Germline CDR1 and CDR2: SGDLS and YYNGEE. CDR3 size: 14 residues. Trimming took 4 bases from V and 6 from J, leaving 16 bases between them. CDR3 DNA: TGTGCCAGCAGCCAACCGGCGGAGGGTCCTGAAGCTTTCTTT. Its protein is CASSQPAEGPEAFF.

This clonotype was seen ten or more times. The CDR3 loop reads CAISDPNLKEETQYF. In DNA, the CDR3 is TGTGCCATCAGTGATCCGAATCTGAAGGAAGAGACCCAGTACTTC. The chain couples TRBV10-3 to TRBJ2-5, with unresolved D. Germline CDR1 and CDR2: ENHRY and SYGVKD. V shed 3 bases and J shed 3 bases, with 14 bases lying between them. CDR3 length: 15 residues.

The V call is TRBV6-5, the J call TRBJ1-1, with D unresolved. The germline CDR1 and CDR2 sequences are MNHEY and SVGAGI. The length of the CDR3 is 12 residues. V was cut by 2 bases and J by 7 bases, with 8 bases left in between. CDR3 in DNA: TGTGCCAGCAGTTACGGATTCAATGAAGCTTTCTTT. This encodes CASSYGFNEAFF.

This clonotype was seen at least ten times. V and J are TRBV20-1 and TRBJ1-6; 8 nucleotides line up with TRBD1. This CDR3 spans 14 amino acids. Germline CDR1 is DFQATT and CDR2 is SNEGSKA (reference sequence). The trim removed 5 bases at V and 6 bases at J, leaving 6 bases unmatched. CDR3 sequence (DNA): TGCAGTGCTCAGGGGGCGGGGGGTAATTCACCCCTCCACTTT. Encoded protein: CSAQGAGGNSPLHF.

The table lists this clonotype with many counts. This rearrangement joins TRBV4-1 to TRBJ1-5, with D perhaps TRBD1 (5 bases). CDR1 is MGHRA and CDR2 is YSYEKL in the germline V gene. The CDR3 extends over 15 amino acids. V lost 0 bases and J 3 bases, leaving 9 bases between the germline ends. The CDR3 DNA reads TGCGCCAGCAGCCAAGAGGGGCAGTCCAATCAGCCCCAGCATTTT. It specifies CASSQEGQSNQPQHF.

This clonotype was counted many times. This rearrangement joins TRBV20-1 to TRBJ1-1; no definite D call. Germline V gene sequence: CDR1 DFQATT, CDR2 SNEGSKA (reference sequence). The CDR3 has 16 amino acids. V lost 3 bases, J lost 10 bases, and 27 bases lay in between. The CDR3 nucleotides read TGCAGTGCTAGTGTCTTTCGCTCTCCGCCCCACACTTTAGCTTTCTTT. It codes for CSASVFRSPPHTLAFF.

V gene TRBV10-3 combines with J gene TRBJ1-1; 7 bases agree with TRBD1. The CDR3 has 13 residues. Unmatched junction bases numbered 10, after V lost 10 bases and J lost 5 bases. CDR1 and CDR2 (germline): ENHRY, SYGVKD. Written as DNA, the CDR3 is TGTGCCAGCAAGTCAGGGGGGAAGACTGAAGCTTTCTTT. This translates into CASKSGGKTEAFF.

To note about this clonotype: A clone one base away is much larger, so this may be a read error. The chain recombines TRBV2 with TRBJ2-5; TRBD2 agrees at 8 bases. Germline V CDR1 and CDR2: SNHLY, FYNNEI. This CDR3 contains 14 residues. CDR3 in DNA: TGTGCCGGCAGTGACCCGGGACTAGGAGAGACCCAGTACTTC. Amino acid sequence: CAGSDPGLGETQYF.

CDR3 sequence (DNA): TGTGCCAGCAGCCAAGTGACACGGACTTACGAGCAGTACTTC. Protein sequence: CASSQVTRTYEQYF. V is TRBV7-2 and J is TRBJ2-7; TRBD2 is a possible D gene (5 bases). The V gene's germline CDR1 is SGHTA and CDR2 FQGNSA. This CDR3 is 14 amino acids long. Trimming shortened V by 5 bases and J by 4 bases, and 15 bases separated the two germline ends.

The rearrangement links TRBV10-3 to TRBJ1-1; D gene uncertain. V was pared by 9 bases and J by 1 base, with 12 bases between. The CDR3 spans 13 residues. The germline CDR1 and CDR2 sequences are ENHRY and SYGVKD. Written as DNA, the CDR3 is TGTGCCATGAGGCCGGATAAGAACACTGAAGCTTTCTTT. Translated: CAMRPDKNTEAFF.

Turning to this clonotype: The junction does not match germline at one end; this may be a read error. The rearrangement joins TRBV10-2 to TRBJ1-1; 7 bases match TRBD1. The CDR3 covers 17 residues. Germline V gene lookup returns CDR1 WSHSY and CDR2 SAAADI. This CDR3 is CASSGNLQGQTNTEAFF. The CDR3 DNA follows: TGTGCCAGCAGCGGGAACTTACAGGGACAGACGAACACTGAAGCTTTCTTT.

J is TRBJ2-7 and V is TRBV7-8; 8 bases line up with TRBD1. The CDR3 contains 14 residues. With 4 bases clipped from V and 5 bases from J, the junction kept 7 bases outside the gene matches. Germline-derived CDR1 and CDR2 are SGHVS and FQNEAQ. CDR3 region: CASSSQGAGNEQYF. CDR3 bases: TGTGCCAGCAGCTCCCAGGGGGCAGGCAACGAGCAGTACTTC.

This clonotype showed up many times. The rearrangement uses TRBV5-1 and TRBJ1-1, with D possibly TRBD1 on 6 matching bases. Germline lookup yields CDR1 SGHRS and CDR2 YFSETQ. Trimming removed 4 bases at V and 2 bases at J, with 9 bases between. The CDR3 totals 13 residues. The CDR3 is CASSRQVNTEAFF. The DNA for the CDR3 is TGCGCCAGCAGCCGACAGGTTAACACTGAAGCTTTCTTT.

This clonotype was seen repeatedly, ten times or more. The chain employs TRBV2 and TRBJ1-5; D might be TRBD1 (6 bases). The length of the CDR3 is 15 residues. Trimming shortened V by 2 bases and J by 4 bases, and 12 bases separated the two germline ends. Germline V gene lookup returns CDR1 SNHLY and CDR2 FYNNEI. CDR3 region: CASSELGGANQPQHF. The DNA for the CDR3 is TGTGCCAGCAGTGAACTTGGGGGCGCAAATCAGCCCCAGCATTTT.

Here the CDR3 DNA reads TGTGCCAGCACCCCTGCCGGCGGGAACTATGGCTACACCTTC. Translating it yields CASTPAGGNYGYTF. V and J are TRBV12-3 or TRBV12-4 and TRBJ1-2; D unresolved. Deletions cut 7 bases from V and 2 bases from J, with 14 bases between. This CDR3 contains 14 residues.

As concerns this clonotype: As the CDR3 is not closed by the conserved phenylalanine or tryptophan, this likely results from a read error. Because the CDR3's place on the DNA is in doubt, the DNA is left out and the CDR3 is given as listed by TCRdb. The J gene is TRBJ1-2, the V gene TRBV9; whether TRBD1, the table's D call, matches the DNA was not checked. Counting both end residues, the CDR3 totals 17 amino acids. In germline, CDR1 is SGDLS, CDR2 YYNGEE. The CDR3 protein is CASSVEGKDSLTMATQS.

The J gene is TRBJ1-1, the V gene TRBV29-1, with D unclear. With 4 bases removed from V and 2 bases from J, the gap between germline ends came to 11 bases. CDR1 and CDR2 (germline): SQVTM, ANQGSEA. The CDR3 totals 13 residues. CDR3 amino acids: CSVAGEGNTEAFF. The CDR3 DNA follows: TGCAGCGTTGCCGGGGAGGGCAACACTGAAGCTTTCTTT. The full variable domain, with the rest looked up from reference TRBV29-1 and TRBJ1-1, is SAVISQKPSRDICQRGTSLTIQCQVDSQVTMMFWYRQQPGQSLTLIATANQGSEATYESGFVIDKFPISRPNLTFSTLTVSNMSPEDSSIYLCSVAGEGNTEAFFGQGTRLTVV.

This clonotype was counted at least ten times. The genes are TRBV25-1 and TRBJ1-4, with 8 positions matching TRBD1. Per the germline V gene, CDR1 is MGHDK and CDR2 is SYGVNS. The CDR3 has 15 amino acids. J lost 8 bases, V lost 9 bases, and 14 bases had no gene match. The DNA for the CDR3 is TGTGCCAGACCGCCAGGGCAGGGGGCGAACGAAAAACTGTTTTTT. Translation: CARPPGQGANEKLFF.

V usage is TRBV11-1 and J usage is TRBJ2-7; 9 bases match TRBD2. J lost 0 bases, V lost 4 bases, and 7 bases had no gene match. The CDR3 extends over 16 amino acids. The germline gives CDR1 SGHAT, CDR2 FQDESV (reference sequence). CDR3 in amino acids: CASSSASGILSYEQYF. The CDR3 nucleotides are TGTGCCAGCAGCTCCGCTAGCGGGATCCTCTCCTACGAGCAGTACTTC. Together with reference TRBV11-1 and TRBJ2-7, the CDR3 gives the full variable domain: EAEVAQSPRYKITEKSQAVAFWCDPISGHATLYWYRQILGQGPELLVQFQDESVVDDSQLPKDRFSAERLKGVDSTLKIQPAELGDSAMYLCASSSASGILSYEQYFGPGTRLTVT.

This clonotype was detected ten times or more. The rearrangement links TRBV29-1 to TRBJ1-2, with 8 bases that match TRBD1. The CDR3 covers 13 residues. V gave up 7 bases and J gave up 2 bases; unmatched junction bases: 6. Germline V CDR1 and CDR2: SQVTM, ANQGSEA. The CDR3 sequence is CSAWTGKNYGYTF. In nucleotides, the CDR3 is TGCAGCGCTTGGACAGGGAAGAACTATGGCTACACCTTC.

This clonotype came up a few times. CDR3 bases: TGTGCCAGCTCCTATCCGGGGGTGTCCGAGCAGTACTTC. As protein: CASSYPGVSEQYF. This chain joins TRBV6-5 and TRBJ2-7, with D perhaps matching TRBD2 (6 bases). This CDR3 contains 13 residues. V gave up 8 bases and J gave up 6 bases, with 17 bases separating them. CDR1 MNHEY and CDR2 SVGAGI come from the germline V gene.